This is a list of T cell receptor beta chains from one sample in a study of multiple sclerosis patients with progressive multifocal leukoencephalopathy. Sequenced by immunoSEQ multiplex PCR; TCRdb stores in-frame clones only, minus some. The data contain 25,000 to 30,000 clones, just under 90% of them singletons. The source material was PBMCs, sampled from a patient treated with natalizumab. Receptors originate from a human donor with multiple sclerosis. Each CDR3 is given with its conserved first and last residue. D genes are given only for firm matches.

TRBV13	TRBD1	TRBJ1-1	CASSSPGQLNTEAFF
TRBV6-5	-	TRBJ2-7	CASRFRGTGTYEQYF
TRBV29-1	TRBD1	TRBJ1-1	CSVADRIDTEAFF
TRBV12-5	TRBD2	TRBJ2-3	CASGCSAGVGDTQYF
TRBV19	-	TRBJ2-3	CASSISPGSTDTQYF
TRBV30	-	TRBJ2-7	CAWQQGTYEQYF
TRBV27	-	TRBJ2-2	CASSLRSEGAGELFF
TRBV11-2	TRBD2	TRBJ2-1	CASSPPGLAVYNEQFF
TRBV21-1	-	TRBJ1-1	CASSKVRDRNTEAFF
TRBV5-4	TRBD1	TRBJ2-2	CASTTGDRLNTGELFF
TRBV30	-	TRBJ2-2	CAWSVRGRGSGELFF
TRBV7-8	TRBD1	TRBJ2-2	CASSLATGGTGELFF
TRBV10-3	TRBD2	TRBJ2-1	CAISHEGLGYNEQFF
TRBV27	-	TRBJ2-1	CASSEPGPTTGYNEQFF
TRBV25-1	TRBD1	TRBJ2-3	CASSDRGPDTQYF
TRBV28	-	-	CASSRGTLEQYF
TRBV6-5	-	TRBJ1-6	CASSRGPGETLHF
TRBV10-3	TRBD1	TRBJ1-1	CAISDSGQPNTEAFF
TRBV4-1	-	TRBJ1-1	CASSPPTGPNTEAFF
TRBV5-1	-	TRBJ2-7	CASSLTGPSSYEQYF
TRBV10-1	TRBD1	TRBJ2-1	CASSVIAGQENNEQFF
TRBV7-2	-	TRBJ1-2	CASSLDRETSYGYTF
TRBV25-1	TRBD1	TRBJ2-1	CASSVQGVFRNEQFF
TRBV19	-	TRBJ2-5	CASRRGTETQYF
TRBV6-1	-	TRBJ1-5	CASSDNPRGNQPQHF
TRBV10-1	-	TRBJ1-5	CASSETVGSNQPQHF
TRBV5-1	TRBD1	TRBJ1-6	CASSFSGIGGAPGAPLHF
TRBV29-1	TRBD2	TRBJ2-1	CSVELGGDEQFF
TRBV7-6	TRBD2	TRBJ2-1	CASSLGGGGYNEQFF
TRBV27	TRBD2	TRBJ2-7	CASSLLAGAPEQYF
TRBV30	-	TRBJ2-2	CAWSALTSGELFF
TRBV7-9	TRBD2	TRBJ2-7	CASSLDIAGASYEQYF
TRBV30	TRBD1	TRBJ2-5	CAWSVGTGRETQYF
TRBV7-2	-	TRBJ2-7	CASSQGRDFFYEQYF
TRBV10-3	-	TRBJ1-2	CAISEHRTVGGLGYTF
TRBV5-4	-	TRBJ2-7	CASSLASADYEQYF
TRBV19	TRBD2	TRBJ2-1	CASSFGTSGRDNEQFF
TRBV7-6	TRBD1	TRBJ2-2	CASSLRTGLDTGELFF
TRBV6-5	-	TRBJ1-5	CASRGGDQPQHF
TRBV7-9	TRBD2	TRBJ2-7	CARLGLADTYEQYF
TRBV6-1	-	TRBJ2-7	CASSFQPRQGGEQYF
TRBV15	-	TRBJ1-1	CATSRGGAGGTEAFF
TRBV7-2	TRBD2	TRBJ2-1	CASSPLSSGSGEQFF
TRBV19	-	TRBJ2-5	CASSALGGRGWYQETQYF
TRBV7-8	-	TRBJ2-4	CASSPLWERQDIQYF
TRBV20-1	TRBD1	TRBJ1-4	CSARLTGKLFF
TRBV7-2	TRBD2	TRBJ2-1	CASTSGSGGYNEQFF
TRBV6-6	-	TRBJ2-7	CASSRGEVEQYF
TRBV4-3	TRBD1	TRBJ1-2	CASSHLEGQGISGYTF
TRBV9	TRBD1	TRBJ2-1	CASSVGDRGGNEQFF
TRBV2	-	TRBJ1-2	CASSEKTNYGYTF